A selection of T cell receptor beta chains follows, all from one sample in a study of control samples from healthy donors and cancer patients. Here immunoSEQ multiplex PCR was the method, and the copy in TCRdb shows in-frame clones only, minus some. The top ten clones hold just under 6.5% of a sample with roughly 370,000 clones, 80% to 95% of them seen once. The sequenced sample was PBMCs. Receptors were obtained from a man aged 35-49 years with head and neck cancer. The CDR3 runs from the conserved cysteine through the conserved F or W. The D gene is left open where the match is weak. The listing skips clone size in some rows; elsewhere it reads once, few, many or a size class.

j_gene: TRBJ2-1; d_gene: -; abundance: once; v_gene: TRBV28; CDR3aa: CASSYKGGSYNEQFF; CDR3nt: TGTGCCAGCAGTTATAAGGGGGGCTCCTACAATGAGCAGTTCTTC
j_gene: TRBJ2-7; d_gene: -; abundance: -; v_gene: TRBV18; CDR3aa: CASSPPSLTSDEQYF; CDR3nt: TGTGCCAGCTCACCACCGTCCCTAACTTCGGACGAGCAGTACTTC
j_gene: TRBJ2-1; d_gene: TRBD2; abundance: -; v_gene: TRBV7-9; CDR3aa: CASSLAPGLAGGYNEQFF; CDR3nt: TGTGCCAGCAGCTTAGCTCCGGGACTAGCGGGAGGGTACAATGAGCAGTTCTTC
j_gene: TRBJ2-3; d_gene: TRBD2; abundance: -; v_gene: TRBV10-3; CDR3aa: CAIKPNGGYTQYF; CDR3nt: TGTGCCATCAAACCCAACGGGGGGTATACGCAGTATTTT
j_gene: TRBJ1-1; d_gene: -; abundance: -; v_gene: TRBV4-1; CDR3aa: CASSQEYVRNTEAFF; CDR3nt: TGCGCCAGCAGCCAAGAATACGTTAGGAACACTGAAGCTTTCTTT
j_gene: TRBJ1-3; d_gene: -; abundance: -; v_gene: TRBV20-1; CDR3aa: CSASETSGNTIYF; CDR3nt: TGCAGTGCTAGTGAGACATCTGGAAACACCATATATTTT
j_gene: TRBJ2-2; d_gene: TRBD2; abundance: -; v_gene: TRBV4-1; CDR3aa: CASSQELLAGPTGELFF; CDR3nt: TGCGCCAGCAGCCAAGAGCTGCTAGCGGGACCCACCGGGGAGCTGTTTTTT
j_gene: TRBJ1-4; d_gene: -; abundance: -; v_gene: TRBV9; CDR3aa: CASSVAGQLNEKLFF; CDR3nt: TGTGCCAGCAGCGTAGCCGGGCAGCTTAATGAAAAACTGTTTTTT
j_gene: TRBJ1-3; d_gene: -; abundance: -; v_gene: TRBV6-6; CDR3aa: CASSYEGYNSGNTIYF; CDR3nt: TGTGCCAGCAGTTACGAAGGGTATAACTCTGGAAACACCATATATTTT
j_gene: TRBJ2-2; d_gene: -; abundance: -; v_gene: TRBV30; CDR3aa: CAWSVDFGELFF; CDR3nt: TGTGCCTGGAGTGTCGATTTCGGGGAGCTGTTTTTT
j_gene: TRBJ2-7; d_gene: -; abundance: -; v_gene: TRBV5-1; CDR3aa: CASSLGAQSSYEQYF; CDR3nt: TGCGCCAGCAGCTTGGGCGCCCAGAGCTCCTACGAGCAGTACTTC